The 14 T cell receptor beta chains listed next were all sequenced from one sample in a study of T cells in Graves' hyperthyroidism and ophthalmopathy. The investigators amplified TCR beta CDR3 regions from RNA transcripts. First-round RT-PCR of the TCR CDR3 relied on the HTBI primer set. TCRdb analysed the multiplex PCR reads with MiXCR anew, one entry per CDR3 protein. Seen here are about 480,000 distinct CDR3 sequences, over 13% observed once, and the top ten hold under 20%. Sequencing used blood. The source of these receptors is a woman in her late teens or twenties with Graves' hyperthyroidism.

A single count supports this clonotype. V is TRBV27 and J is TRBJ1-1; 9 bases map to TRBD1. Germline CDR1 reads MNHEY; CDR2 reads SMNVEV (reference sequence). Trimming cost V 5 bases and J 4 bases; bases outside gene matches: 2. The CDR3 totals 13 residues. DNA of the CDR3: TGTGCCAGCAGTACAGGGGGCGGCACTGAAGCTTTCTTT. Translated, it gives CASSTGGGTEAFF.

This clonotype was seen at least ten times. The chain has TRBV18 and TRBJ1-2; D is unresolved. V lost 2 bases and J 1 base, leaving 8 bases between the germline ends. Per germline, CDR1 KGHSH and CDR2 LQKENI. The CDR3 sequence is 14 residues long. CDR3 bases: TGTGCCAGCTCACCAAACAGCGTTAACTATGGCTACACCTTC. Its translation is CASSPNSVNYGYTF.

This clonotype appeared many times. This chain uses TRBV10-3 with TRBJ2-7; the D gene is possibly TRBD1 (6 bases). Germline CDR1 is ENHRY and CDR2 is SYGVKD. V was clipped by 7 bases and J by 2 bases, with 15 bases between them. The CDR3 covers 14 residues. This chain's CDR3 is CAIMGDNPAYEQYF. Here the CDR3 DNA reads TGTGCCATCATGGGGGACAACCCCGCCTACGAGCAGTACTTC.

This clonotype appeared many times. The chain links TRBV7-9 to TRBJ2-7; TRBD2 matches 7 bases. There are 14 residues in the CDR3. Germline V lookup: CDR1 SEHNR, CDR2 FQNEAQ (reference sequence). Trimming took 0 bases from V and 6 from J; bases not matched to a gene: 5. The CDR3 region has the DNA TGTGCCAGCAGCTTAGCGGGAGGGGAGTCCGAGCAGTACTTC. Protein: CASSLAGGESEQYF.

This clonotype was detected many times. CDR3: CASSQDRGSNEQYV. The CDR3 DNA follows: TGTGCCAGCAGCCAAGATCGTGGATCAAACGAGCAGTACGTC. The chain uses TRBV3-1 and TRBJ2-7; D gene uncertain. This CDR3 has 14 amino acids. Trimming took off 0 bases at V and 5 bases at J, with 11 bases between the two ends. CDR1 is LGHDT, CDR2 YNNKEL, per germline (reference sequence).

This clonotype has only a few counts. The chain carries TRBV19 and TRBJ1-2; a possible D gene is TRBD1 (5 bases). The length of the CDR3 is 16 residues. Per germline, CDR1 LNHDA and CDR2 SQIVND (reference sequence). V was clipped by 2 bases and J by 4 bases, with 17 bases between them. This chain's CDR3 is CASSITRGVVGYGYTF. CDR3 coding DNA: TGTGCCAGTAGTATAACCCGAGGGGTCGTTGGCTATGGCTACACCTTC.

This clonotype appeared many times. The chain joins TRBV28 to TRBJ2-1, with 9 bases identical to TRBD2. This CDR3 spans 20 amino acids. V trimming: 8 bases; J trimming: 0 bases; junction bases outside the gene matches: 20. Germline V gives CDR1 MDHEN, CDR2 SYDVKM. CDR3: CASSPATGTSRSSSYNEQFF. The CDR3 coding sequence is TGTGCCAGCTCCCCCGCTACCGGGACTAGCAGGTCCTCCTCCTACAATGAGCAGTTCTTC.

This clonotype turned up a few times. At one end, the junction sequence differs from germline, possibly due to a read error. The V and J genes are TRBV30 and TRBJ2-5, with 7 bases matching TRBD1. Germline V CDR1 and CDR2: GTSNPN, SVGIG (reference sequence). The CDR3 runs 11 residues. CDR3: CATTGSETQYF. CDR3 DNA: TGCGCCACGACAGGGTCAGAGACCCAGTACTTC.

The rearrangement uses TRBV4-1 and TRBJ2-1; D remains ambiguous. V was trimmed by 2 bases and J by 10 bases, leaving 6 bases between them. This CDR3 comprises 11 residues. CDR1 and CDR2 from the germline V gene are MGHRA and YSYEKL. CDR3 sequence reads: CASSQNWEQFF. The CDR3 DNA is TGCGCCAGCAGCCAAAACTGGGAGCAGTTCTTC.

This clonotype was counted ten times or more. The chain carries TRBV30 and TRBJ1-5; no clear D gene. V was pared by 1 base and J by 7 bases, with 11 bases between. CDR1 GTSNPN and CDR2 SVGIG come from the germline V gene (reference sequence). The CDR3 has 13 residues. The CDR3 nucleotides are TGTGCCTGGAGTGATTCGGGAGGCCAGCCCCAGCATTTT. Protein: CAWSDSGGQPQHF. The full variable domain, rest sourced from reference TRBV30 and TRBJ1-5, is SQTIHQWPATLVQPVGSPLSLECTVEGTSNPNLYWYRQAAGRGLQLLFYSVGIGQISSEVPQNLSASRPQDRQFILSSKKLLLSDSGFYLCAWSDSGGQPQHFGDGTRLSIL.

Many counts were recorded for this clonotype. The gene calls are TRBV10-3 and TRBJ1-2; D may be TRBD1 (5 bases). The V gene's germline CDR1 is ENHRY and CDR2 SYGVKD. V gave up 0 bases and J gave up 2 bases, with 10 bases separating them. This CDR3 has 15 residues. The CDR3 loop is CAISESGAWNYGYTF. The CDR3 coding sequence is TGTGCCATCAGTGAGTCCGGGGCTTGGAACTATGGCTACACCTTC.

The CDR3: CASSQKGQMNTEAFF. The DNA of the CDR3 is TGCGCCAGCAGCCAAAAGGGACAGATGAACACTGAAGCTTTCTTT. The chain couples TRBV4-1 to TRBJ1-1, with 7 bases that match TRBD1. The CDR3 length is 15 residues. V trimming: 2 bases; J trimming: 0 bases; junction bases outside the gene matches: 3. Germline lookup yields CDR1 MGHRA and CDR2 YSYEKL.

In its sample, this clonotype was seen a few times. This chain links TRBV20-1 with TRBJ1-2; 9 nucleotides match TRBD1. CDR3 length equals 16 residues. The germline CDR1 and CDR2 sequences are DFQATT and SNEGSKA (reference sequence). The trim removed 3 bases at V and 7 bases at J, leaving 15 bases unmatched. The CDR3 DNA reads as TGCAGTGCTAGTGACCATTTGAACCGGGACAGGGCTGGCTACACCTTC. Translated: CSASDHLNRDRAGYTF.

This clonotype was counted at least ten times. The J gene is TRBJ2-1, the V gene TRBV13, with TRBD1 matching over 8 bases. The junction had 4 bases not matched to a gene; V was cut back by 5 bases and J by 4 bases. CDR1 and CDR2 (germline): PRHDT, FYEKMQ (reference sequence). The CDR3 loop spans 14 amino acids. In DNA, the CDR3 is TGTGCCAGCAGCACATGGACAGGGTACAATGAGCAGTTCTTC. Translation gives CASSTWTGYNEQFF.